One sample yielded the 7 T cell receptor beta chains listed below, sequenced in a study of shared T cell receptors in the human thymus. Using immunoSEQ multiplex PCR, the repertoire was profiled, and TCRdb retains in-frame clones only, with some absent. Among hundreds of thousands of clones listed, around 89% were seen once. These same data were also listed under a study on human thymus T cells.

Input material: thymocytes. Receptors were obtained from a boy under three years old with a congenital heart defect.

The rearrangement uses TRBV10-2 and TRBJ2-7, with 8 bases matching TRBD2. The CDR3 spans 16 residues. The V segment lost 6 bases and the J segment 5 bases; nucleotides outside the gene matches: 15. Germline CDR1 is WSHSY and CDR2 is SAAADI. This CDR3 reads CASRPTRLAGYNEQYF. Here the CDR3 DNA reads TGCGCCAGCAGGCCTACCAGGCTAGCGGGTTATAACGAGCAGTACTTC.

V and J are TRBV5-4 and TRBJ2-1, with 7 bases lining up with TRBD2. V shed 0 bases, J shed 0 bases, and the junction held 3 bases outside the gene matches. This CDR3 spans 16 amino acids. Germline V gene data show CDR1 as SGHNT and CDR2 as YYREEE (reference sequence). The chain's CDR3 is CASSLGRGSSYNEQFF. CDR3 bases: TGTGCCAGCAGCTTGGGGCGGGGGAGCTCCTACAATGAGCAGTTCTTC.

V is TRBV29-1 and J is TRBJ1-2; perhaps TRBD1 as D (5 bases). The V end was cut by 4 bases, the J end by 7 bases, with 16 bases between. The CDR3 extends over 13 amino acids. Germline assignment: CDR1 SQVTM and CDR2 ANQGSEA. CDR3 in amino acids: CSVAGGGDFGYTF. DNA of the CDR3: TGCAGCGTTGCGGGAGGAGGGGACTTTGGCTACACCTTC.

The V call is TRBV4-2, the J call TRBJ2-7; tentative D call: TRBD2 (6 bases). This CDR3 contains 21 residues. Trimming took off 1 base at V and 2 bases at J, with 30 bases between the two ends. CDR1 is LGHNA, CDR2 YNFKEQ, per germline. The CDR3 DNA reads as TGTGCCAGCAGCCAAGTAAGTGGTCCCTTGTCGCGGGCGGGACGACCCTACGAGCAGTACTTC. It yields the protein CASSQVSGPLSRAGRPYEQYF.

The CDR3 DNA follows: TGTGCCAGCAGAGAGGGCGGGGAGCTGTTTTTT. Translating gives CASREGGELFF. The V call is TRBV11-3, the J call TRBJ2-2; a weak D match, TRBD2 (5 bases). The germline V gene has CDR1 SGHNT and CDR2 YENEEA. The CDR3 contains 11 residues. Trimming pared 6 bases from V and 7 bases from J, leaving 6 bases between.

The chain is built from TRBV14 and TRBJ2-1; D gene ambiguous. V was shortened by 2 bases and J by 5 bases, with 16 bases between the two germline ends. CDR3 length: 16 residues. Germline loops: CDR1 SGHDN, CDR2 FVKESK. CDR3 coding DNA: TGTGCCAGCAGCCAAAGCAAGGTAGCAGCTCACAATGAGCAGTTCTTC. Encoded protein: CASSQSKVAAHNEQFF.

The chain carries TRBV6-5 and TRBJ2-1, with 11 bases matching TRBD2. Germline V CDR1 and CDR2: MNHEY, SVGAGI. The CDR3 consists of 16 residues. J gave up 9 bases and V 3 bases, and 10 bases lay outside the gene matches. The CDR3 is CASSYSGTSGGGEQFF. CDR3 sequence (DNA): TGTGCCAGCAGTTATTCCGGGACTAGCGGTGGGGGTGAGCAGTTCTTC.